In its sample, the clone carrying this T cell receptor (beta chain) was seen many times. The antigen is undetermined. These data come from a study of human T cells and chemical hapten exposure. The study's findings and limits: Donors' alopecia may make their immune response differ from healthy people's. The number of TCRs over 1 in 1000 frequency stayed unchanged after DPC.

As the library was built, unique molecular identifiers were attached to individual cDNA molecules. Via MiXCR, TCRdb re-called the RACE reads, giving one row per CDR3 protein. The profile covers about 39,000 distinct CDR3 sequences, with roughly 12% appearing a single time and roughly 5.7% taken by the ten largest. Time point reported: pre-sensitization, week 0. The sample's treatment: therapeutic diphenylcyclopropenone sensitization with weekly scalp DPC. Germline V gene sequence: CDR1 MDHEN, CDR2 SYDVKM. Trimming left V 1 base short and J 8 bases short, with 14 bases between. This CDR3 spans 14 amino acids.

This sequence joins TRBV28 and TRBJ1-2, with D perhaps TRBD1 (5 bases). The receptor's source is a woman aged 25 to 39 with alopecia areata. Some clones in this sample may be carry-over from other donors' samples. The sequencing used whole blood, collected in connection with sensitization to the hapten diphenylcyclopropenone (DPC). CDR3 sequence: CASSLYPAGLGYTF. CDR3 nucleotides: TGTGCCAGCAGTTTATATCCCGCAGGGTTAGGCTACACCTTC.